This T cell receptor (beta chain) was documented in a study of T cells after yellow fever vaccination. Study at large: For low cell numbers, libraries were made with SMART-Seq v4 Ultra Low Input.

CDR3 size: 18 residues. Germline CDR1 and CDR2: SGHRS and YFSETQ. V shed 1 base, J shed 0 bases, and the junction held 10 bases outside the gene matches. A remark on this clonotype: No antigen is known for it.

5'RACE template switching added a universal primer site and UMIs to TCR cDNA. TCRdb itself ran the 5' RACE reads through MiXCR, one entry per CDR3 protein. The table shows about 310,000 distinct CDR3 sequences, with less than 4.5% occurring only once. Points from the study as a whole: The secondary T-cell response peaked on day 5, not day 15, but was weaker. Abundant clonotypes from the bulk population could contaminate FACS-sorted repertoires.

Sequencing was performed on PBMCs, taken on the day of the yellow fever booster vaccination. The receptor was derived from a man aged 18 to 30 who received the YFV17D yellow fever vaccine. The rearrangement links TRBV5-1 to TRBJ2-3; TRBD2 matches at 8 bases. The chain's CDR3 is CASSLSRLAGGSTDTQYF. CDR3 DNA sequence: TGCGCCAGCAGCTTGAGTCGCTTGGCGGGGGGAAGCACAGATACGCAGTATTTT.